The 27 T cell receptor beta chains below were found in one sample sequenced in a study of control samples from healthy donors and cancer patients. Only in-frame clones appear in the TCRdb table, and some are missing; sequencing was by immunoSEQ multiplex PCR. The profile shows about 190,000 clones, roughly nine tenths of them singletons. The sample taken for sequencing was blood. Receptor source: a man aged 25-45 years in good health.

The V and J genes are TRBV3-1 (or the pseudogene TRBV3-2) and TRBJ1-1; weak D call: TRBD1 (5 bases). The CDR3 loop spans 15 amino acids. Trimming shortened V by 3 bases and J by 1 base, and 12 bases separated the two germline ends. Germline-derived CDR1 and CDR2 are LGHDT and YNNKEL (reference sequence). In DNA form, the CDR3 reads TGTGCCAGCAGCCAGGCGGGACGGACGAACACTGAAGCTTTCTTT. Protein: CASSQAGRTNTEAFF.

The chain recombines TRBV24-1 with TRBJ2-5; TRBD2 might be the D (6 bases). The germline CDR1 and CDR2 sequences are KGHDR and SFDVKD. The CDR3 has 15 amino acids. V lost 2 bases and J lost 3, with 12 bases in between. The CDR3 DNA is TGTGCCACCAGTGATTCCTCCGGGGGAAAAGAGACCCAGTACTTC. Its translation: CATSDSSGGKETQYF.

A few counts support this clone. The chain has TRBV15 and TRBJ2-1; D possibly corresponds to TRBD2 (5 bases). V lost 3 bases, J lost 10 bases, and 16 bases lay in between. This CDR3 region has 14 residues. The germline CDR1 and CDR2 sequences are LNHNV and YYDKDF (reference sequence). The CDR3 DNA sequence: TGTGCCACCAGCAGCCGGGAAACCAAGAGGGAGCAGTTCTTC. It translates to CATSSRETKREQFF.

This rearrangement joins TRBV2 to TRBJ1-4; a possible D gene is TRBD1 (5 bases). This CDR3 has 14 amino acids. Germline values: CDR1 SNHLY, CDR2 FYNNEI. V lost 7 bases and J 3 bases, leaving 12 bases between the germline ends. The CDR3 nucleotides read TGTGCCAGCACCCGGGACGGCTCTAATGAAAAACTGTTTTTT. This translates into CASTRDGSNEKLFF.

This sequence joins TRBV27 and TRBJ1-1; 10 bases are shared with TRBD1. Germline assignment: CDR1 MNHEY and CDR2 SMNVEV (reference sequence). The CDR3 is 17 residues long. With V trimmed by 5 bases and J by 3 bases, 12 bases remained unmatched. CDR3 sequence (DNA): TGTGCCAGCAGTCAACAAATCATCGACAGGGGGCACACTGAAGCTTTCTTT. Amino acid sequence: CASSQQIIDRGHTEAFF.

The CDR3 DNA sequence: TGTGCCAGCAGTGACTTAACCCAGGGTGGCTCCTACGAGCAGTACTTC. Its translation is CASSDLTQGGSYEQYF. The chain employs TRBV6-1 and TRBJ2-7; D perhaps matches TRBD1 (5 bases). The CDR3 is 16 residues long. Trimming shortened V by 3 bases and J by 0 bases, and 15 bases separated the two germline ends. Germline CDR1 reads MNHNS; CDR2 reads SASEGT.

The CDR3 loop reads CASSAPFSRAGANVLTF. CDR3 DNA: TGTGCCAGCAGTGCCCCCTTTAGCAGGGCTGGGGCCAACGTCCTGACTTTC. This sequence joins TRBV2 and TRBJ2-6; D is possibly TRBD1 (5 bases). The V end lost 4 bases, the J end lost 2 bases, and 15 bases lay between the germline ends. The CDR3 sequence is 17 residues long. Germline CDR1 and CDR2: SNHLY and FYNNEI.

This chain joins TRBV27 and TRBJ1-6; TRBD1 agrees at 9 bases. Germline trimming cut 5 bases from V and 10 bases from J; bases unmatched to any gene: 9. The germline CDR1 and CDR2 sequences are MNHEY and SMNVEV (reference sequence). CDR3 length equals 15 residues. The CDR3 nucleotides read TGTGCCAGCAGTCTACAACAGGGGGCGCGATCACCCCTCCACTTT. Residues: CASSLQQGARSPLHF.

The rearrangement joins TRBV20-1 to TRBJ2-4, with 9 positions matching TRBD2. V was pared by 3 bases and J by 3 bases, with 12 bases of the junction left unmatched. The CDR3 totals 17 residues. The V gene's germline CDR1 is DFQATT and CDR2 SNEGSKA (reference sequence). In DNA, the CDR3 is TGCAGTGCTAGTGGCGGGGGGGCCTCTAATGTCAAAAACATTCAGTACTTC. Protein sequence: CSASGGGASNVKNIQYF.

The chain joins TRBV5-6 to TRBJ1-2, with unresolved D. CDR1 and CDR2 from the germline V gene are SGHDT and YYEEEE. V gave up 1 base and J gave up 0 bases, with 7 bases separating them. The CDR3 loop spans 14 amino acids. DNA for the CDR3: TGTGCCAGCAGCTTGTGGAGACCTAACTATGGCTACACCTTC. This gives the protein CASSLWRPNYGYTF.

The chain uses TRBV7-6 and TRBJ2-2; D might be TRBD1 (6 bases). Per germline, CDR1 SGHVS and CDR2 FNYEAQ. The V and J ends lost 1 base and 1 base respectively, with 10 bases between them. This CDR3 has 16 amino acids. CDR3 in amino acids: CASSLGAGVNTGELFF. For the CDR3, the DNA is TGTGCCAGCAGCTTAGGGGCAGGGGTGAACACCGGGGAGCTGTTTTTT.

The genes are TRBV9 and TRBJ2-2; 9 bases agree with TRBD1. In germline, CDR1 is SGDLS, CDR2 YYNGEE. The V segment lost 7 bases and the J segment 6 bases; nucleotides outside the gene matches: 10. The CDR3 has 15 residues. CDR3 protein: CASGAPGQGPGELFF. CDR3 DNA: TGTGCCAGCGGCGCCCCCGGACAGGGGCCCGGGGAGCTGTTTTTT.

This rearrangement joins TRBV5-1 to TRBJ1-1, with D maybe TRBD1 (6 bases). Germline loops: CDR1 SGHRS, CDR2 YFSETQ. Between the trimmed V and J ends, which lost 5 bases and 5 bases, there was a span of 16 bases. The CDR3 extends over 14 amino acids. As DNA, the CDR3 is TGCGCCAGCAGGGTACAGGGCCCGGATACTGAAGCTTTCTTT. The encoded protein is CASRVQGPDTEAFF.

The chain employs TRBV4-1 and TRBJ1-2; D gene uncertain. The germline gives CDR1 MGHRA, CDR2 YSYEKL. The CDR3 is 13 residues long. Trimming took 6 bases from V and 8 from J, leaving 16 bases between them. In nucleotides, the CDR3 is TGCGCCAGCAGGCAAACCGGGGTCGGGGGCTACACCTTC. Protein: CASRQTGVGGYTF.

The chain recombines TRBV6-1 with TRBJ1-2, with D possibly being TRBD1 (5 bases). V was clipped by 2 bases and J by 4 bases, with 8 bases between them. Germline V gene sequence: CDR1 MNHNS, CDR2 SASEGT. This CDR3 is 13 amino acids long. The CDR3 loop reads CASSESGLYGYTF. The CDR3 region has the DNA TGTGCCAGCAGTGAATCAGGGCTCTATGGCTACACCTTC.

This clone turned up a few times. The chain has TRBV3-1 (or the pseudogene TRBV3-2) and TRBJ1-1; 10 nucleotides match TRBD1. Trimming removed 4 bases from V and 2 bases from J; junction bases left unmatched: 7. This CDR3 contains 16 residues. Germline V lookup: CDR1 LGHDT, CDR2 YNNKEL (reference sequence). The CDR3 reads CASSPAGQGINTEAFF. CDR3 sequence (DNA): TGTGCCAGCAGCCCCGCGGGACAGGGGATAAACACTGAAGCTTTCTTT.

The chain carries TRBV7-9 and TRBJ1-6; D perhaps matches TRBD1 (6 bases). The CDR3 totals 14 residues. The germline V and J ends were trimmed by 5 bases and 7 bases, with 12 bases remaining between them. Germline values: CDR1 SEHNR, CDR2 FQNEAQ (reference sequence). As DNA, the CDR3 is TGTGCCAGCAGCCGACAGGCGCGGAATTCACCCCTCCACTTT. Protein product: CASSRQARNSPLHF.

This clone came up once. This chain connects TRBV1 to TRBJ1-5. TRBV1 is a pseudogene. The CDR3 has 16 residues. The CDR3 loop reads CTSSQVPGTANQPQHF. For the CDR3, the DNA is TGCACCAGCAGCCAAGTACCCGGGACGGCGAATCAGCCCCAGCATTTT.

The V and J genes are TRBV28 and TRBJ2-1, with 8 positions matching TRBD1. CDR1 is MDHEN and CDR2 is SYDVKM in the germline V gene. J lost 5 bases, V lost 7 bases, and 7 bases had no gene match. The CDR3 runs 14 residues. CDR3 sequence reads: CASTLGDRNNEQFF. CDR3 DNA: TGTGCCAGCACCTTGGGGGACAGGAACAATGAGCAGTTCTTC.

Comment on this clone: The same CDR3 is also encoded by other DNA sequences in this sample. V is TRBV7-9 and J is TRBJ1-2; unclear D gene. V shed 5 bases and J shed 5 bases, with 9 bases lying between them. The length of the CDR3 is 12 residues. Germline CDR1 and CDR2: SEHNR and FQNEAQ (reference sequence). DNA of the CDR3: TGTGCCAGCAGCCTAGGTGGTTATGGCTACACCTTC. This translates into CASSLGGYGYTF.

The chain is built from TRBV27 and TRBJ2-3; D may be TRBD1 (6 bases). This CDR3 spans 14 amino acids. The germline CDR1 and CDR2 sequences are MNHEY and SMNVEV (reference sequence). The ends were cut back, 10 bases at V and 2 bases at J, with 16 bases in the middle. The CDR3: CANTPDRYTDTQYF. In DNA, the CDR3 is TGTGCCAATACGCCGGACAGATACACAGATACGCAGTATTTT.

This clone was counted between two and nine times. V gene TRBV12-3 or TRBV12-4 combines with J gene TRBJ2-1, with 7 nucleotides matching TRBD1. The V and J ends lost 6 bases and 9 bases, in that order; junction bases with no gene match: 8. The CDR3 extends over 13 amino acids. The chain's CDR3 is CASSTTGSGEQFF. CDR3 nucleotide sequence: TGTGCCAGCAGCACGACAGGGTCAGGTGAGCAGTTCTTC.

This chain joins TRBV18 and TRBJ2-3; 7 bases fit TRBD2. Trimming removed 2 bases from V and 0 bases from J; junction bases left unmatched: 11. Germline lookup yields CDR1 KGHSH and CDR2 LQKENI. This CDR3 has 18 residues. CDR3 region: CASSPGASGGTSTDTQYF. CDR3 DNA sequence: TGTGCCAGCTCACCAGGGGCTAGCGGTGGTACTAGCACAGATACGCAGTATTTT. Supplemented by reference TRBV18 and TRBJ2-3, the full variable domain reads NAGVMQNPRHLVRRRGQEARLRCSPMKGHSHVYWYRQLPEEGLKFMVYLQKENIIDESGMPKERFSAEFPKEGPSILRIQQVVRGDSAAYFCASSPGASGGTSTDTQYFGPGTRLTVL.

The rearrangement links TRBV9 to TRBJ2-1, with TRBD2 matching over 11 bases. Looked up from germline, CDR1 is SGDLS and CDR2 is YYNGEE. V was pared by 1 base and J by 0 bases, with 9 bases of the junction left unmatched. CDR3 size: 19 residues. The CDR3 loop is CASSVRASGGSSSYNEQFF. The DNA of the CDR3 is TGTGCCAGCAGCGTACGGGCTAGCGGGGGGTCCAGCTCCTACAATGAGCAGTTCTTC.

The chain uses TRBV7-2 and TRBJ1-2; D is undetermined. Trimming removed 2 bases from V and 2 bases from J, with 6 bases in between. The V gene's germline CDR1 is SGHTA and CDR2 FQGNSA. The CDR3 covers 13 residues. The DNA of the CDR3 is TGTGCCAGCAGCTTAAGAGGCAACTATGGCTACACCTTC. Protein: CASSLRGNYGYTF. The variable domain in full, completed from reference TRBV7-2 and TRBJ1-2, reads GAGVSQSPSNKVTEKGKDVELRCDPISGHTALYWYRQSLGQGLEFLIYFQGNSAPDKSGLPSDRFSAERTGGSVSTLTIQRTQQEDSAVYLCASSLRGNYGYTFGSGTRLTVV.

V usage is TRBV7-2 and J usage is TRBJ2-5; 10 positions match TRBD2. This CDR3 has 14 residues. The germline V gene encodes CDR1 SGHTA and CDR2 FQGNSA. The junction had 7 bases not matched to a gene; V was cut back by 7 bases and J by 5 bases. The CDR3 here is CASMRAGGRETQYF. The CDR3 DNA is TGTGCCAGCATGAGAGCGGGGGGGCGGGAGACCCAGTACTTC.

This clone was seen more than once but under ten times. The chain links TRBV4-2 to TRBJ2-2; D might be TRBD2 (5 bases). In germline, CDR1 is LGHNA, CDR2 YNFKEQ. CDR3 length: 16 amino acids. Trimming cost V 2 bases and J 7 bases, with 17 bases left between them. In DNA, the CDR3 is TGTGCCAGCAGCCAACACCCGGAACTAGAGAACGGGGAGCTGTTTTTT. It specifies CASSQHPELENGELFF.